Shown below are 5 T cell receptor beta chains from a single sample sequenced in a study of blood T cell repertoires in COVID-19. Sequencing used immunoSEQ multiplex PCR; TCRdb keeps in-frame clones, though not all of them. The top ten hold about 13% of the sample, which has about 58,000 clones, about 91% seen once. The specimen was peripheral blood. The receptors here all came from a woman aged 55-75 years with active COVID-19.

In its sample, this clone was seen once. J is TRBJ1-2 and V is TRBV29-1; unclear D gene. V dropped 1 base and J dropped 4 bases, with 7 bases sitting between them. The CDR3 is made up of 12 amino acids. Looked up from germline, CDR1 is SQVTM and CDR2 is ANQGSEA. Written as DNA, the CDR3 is TGCAGCGTTGAAGCTGGGAGCTATGGCTACACCTTC. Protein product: CSVEAGSYGYTF.

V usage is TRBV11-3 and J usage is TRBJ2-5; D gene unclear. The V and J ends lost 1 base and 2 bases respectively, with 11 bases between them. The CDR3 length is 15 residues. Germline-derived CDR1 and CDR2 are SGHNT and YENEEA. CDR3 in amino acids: CASSLGPGQQETQYF. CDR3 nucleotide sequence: TGTGCCAGCAGCTTAGGGCCAGGTCAACAAGAGACCCAGTACTTC.

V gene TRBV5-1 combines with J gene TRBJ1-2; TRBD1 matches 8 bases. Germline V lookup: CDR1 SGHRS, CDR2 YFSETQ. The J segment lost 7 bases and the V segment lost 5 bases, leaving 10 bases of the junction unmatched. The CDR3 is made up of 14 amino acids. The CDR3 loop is CASRVGQGMRGYTF. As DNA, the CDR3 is TGCGCCAGCAGGGTCGGACAGGGAATGCGTGGCTACACCTTC.

For the CDR3, the DNA is TGTGCCAGCAGTTATGGGCAGGACAATGGGGCTTTCTTT. Its translation: CASSYGQDNGAFF. V gene TRBV6-6 combines with J gene TRBJ1-1; possible D gene TRBD1, 5 bases. The CDR3 length is 13 residues. Germline lookup yields CDR1 MNHNY and CDR2 SVGAGI (reference sequence). The germline V and J ends were trimmed by 3 bases and 11 bases, with 16 bases remaining between them.

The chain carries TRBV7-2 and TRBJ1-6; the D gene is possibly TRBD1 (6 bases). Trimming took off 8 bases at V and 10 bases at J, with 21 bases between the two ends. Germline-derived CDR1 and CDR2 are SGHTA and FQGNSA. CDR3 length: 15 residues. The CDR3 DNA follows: TGTGCCAGCGCCCCGGGGGGACAATCCCCATCACCCCTCCACTTT. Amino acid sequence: CASAPGGQSPSPLHF.